This entry lists 9 T cell receptor beta chains sequenced from one sample in a study of cytotoxic CD8 clonotypes in ibrutinib-treated CLL. Sequencing was performed with immunoSEQ multiplex PCR; in TCRdb, only in-frame clones are kept and a portion is missing. The sample has roughly 190,000 clones; 72% are singletons. This sample comprised PBMCs, obtained after 24 months of ibrutinib treatment. These receptors originate from a human donor with chronic lymphocytic leukemia.

This chain uses TRBV27 with TRBJ1-2; the match to TRBD1 covers 8 bases. V lost 3 bases to trimming and J lost 0 bases; unmatched junction nucleotides: 0. This CDR3 has 14 residues. The germline gives CDR1 MNHEY, CDR2 SMNVEV (reference sequence). CDR3 coding DNA: TGTGCCAGCAGTTTCAGGGGGCCTAACTATGGCTACACCTTC. Translation gives CASSFRGPNYGYTF.

The chain is built from TRBV7-2 and TRBJ2-1, with D perhaps matching TRBD1 (5 bases). Trimming cost V 1 base and J 3 bases, with 13 bases left between them. In germline, CDR1 is SGHTA, CDR2 FQGNSA. The CDR3 spans 16 residues. CDR3 protein: CASSLEQTEFYNEQFF. The CDR3 DNA reads TGTGCCAGCAGCTTAGAACAGACAGAATTCTACAATGAGCAGTTCTTC.

In DNA form, the CDR3 reads TGCGCCAGCAGCCCCGGGACTAGCGGGGGGTACCAAGAGACCCAGTACTTC. Protein sequence: CASSPGTSGGYQETQYF. V usage is TRBV4-1 and J usage is TRBJ2-5, with 15 bases lining up with TRBD2. Germline V gene data show CDR1 as MGHRA and CDR2 as YSYEKL. The CDR3 is 17 residues long. Trimming cost V 4 bases and J 0 bases; bases outside gene matches: 3.

The chain links TRBV6-1 to TRBJ1-5; D is unclear. This CDR3 region has 12 residues. Germline V gives CDR1 MNHNS, CDR2 SASEGT. V lost 9 bases and J 6 bases, leaving 12 bases between the germline ends. DNA for the CDR3: TGTGCCAGTATGTTTTTGGGTCAGCCCCAGCATTTT. It yields the protein CASMFLGQPQHF.

The V and J genes are TRBV27 and TRBJ2-5; 8 positions agree with TRBD2. V dropped 1 base and J dropped 3; count of bases not matched to a gene: 1. Germline V gene data show CDR1 as MNHEY and CDR2 as SMNVEV (reference sequence). The CDR3 totals 14 residues. CDR3 bases: TGTGCCAGCAGTTTATTTAGCGGGGAAGAGACCCAGTACTTC. Encoded protein: CASSLFSGEETQYF.

This clone showed up just once. The V gene is TRBV4-3, the J gene TRBJ2-1; no firm D call. The CDR3 is 15 amino acids. Per the germline V gene, CDR1 is LGHNA and CDR2 is YSLEER. V shed 0 bases and J shed 2 bases, with 8 bases lying between them. The CDR3 DNA follows: TGCGCCAGCAGCCAAGATGGTGAAACCTACAATGAGCAGTTCTTC. It codes for CASSQDGETYNEQFF.

V is TRBV7-8 and J is TRBJ2-7; 8 bases agree with TRBD2. Trimming at V came to 5 bases and at J to 1 base, leaving 10 bases not matched to a gene. Germline CDR1 SGHVS, CDR2 FQNEAQ. This CDR3 contains 16 residues. The CDR3 DNA reads as TGTGCCAGCAGCGGAGGAGTCCGGGAGGGTTCCTACGAGCAGTACTTC. Its translation is CASSGGVREGSYEQYF. Variable domain in full (rest from reference TRBV7-8 and TRBJ2-7): GAGVSQSPRYKVAKRGQDVALRCDPISGHVSLFWYQQALGQGPEFLTYFQNEAQLDKSGLPSDRFFAERPEGSVSTLKIQRTQQEDSAVYLCASSGGVREGSYEQYFGPGTRLTVT.

The gene calls are TRBV28 and TRBJ1-1; D not certain. The CDR3 is 16 amino acids. The germline gives CDR1 MDHEN, CDR2 SYDVKM. The V end lost 4 bases, the J end lost 10 bases, and 25 bases lay between the germline ends. This CDR3 reads CASSSPWESIGRGAFF. The CDR3 DNA follows: TGTGCCAGCAGTTCCCCTTGGGAAAGTATAGGCCGCGGAGCTTTCTTT.

The J gene is TRBJ2-5, the V gene TRBV20-1, with TRBD2 identical over 10 bases. V shed 8 bases and J 4 bases; nucleotides not matched to a gene: 1. Germline V gene lookup returns CDR1 DFQATT and CDR2 SNEGSKA (reference sequence). The CDR3 covers 11 residues. The CDR3 region is CSSGRAETQYF. The CDR3 bases are TGCAGTAGCGGGAGGGCAGAGACCCAGTACTTC.